This TCR beta chain was retrieved from a study of identical twins. The CDR3 extends over 15 amino acids. Germline V lookup: CDR1 SNHLY, CDR2 FYNNEI. V gave up 1 base and J gave up 2 bases, with 9 bases separating them. A universal primer site was incorporated via template switching, and the cDNA contained unique molecular identifiers. TCRdb redid the calling of the 5' RACE reads with MiXCR, one entry per CDR3 protein. The sample shows approximately 1.8 million distinct CDR3 sequences, under 35% of them seen only once. Study conclusions and caveats: Twin pairs' shared out-of-frame alpha sequences were enriched in low generation probability. Twin sharing of out-of-frame TCR alpha was underestimated by models in monozygotic pairs. The more abundant beta clonotypes in cord blood had fewer insertions, and memory repertoires did not show this.

As to this clonotype: Antigen specificity is unknown.

Sequencing was carried out using cord blood. The TCR was taken from a newborn girl in good health. This chain links TRBV2 with TRBJ1-5; D remains unclear. The CDR3 bases are TGTGCCAGCAGTGAAGGTCCAGGCGGCAATCAGCCCCAGCATTTT. Its translation: CASSEGPGGNQPQHF.